Listed below are T cell receptor beta chains from one sample, sequenced in a study of early T cells in non-severe SARS-CoV-2 infection. MiXCR, applied by TCRdb to the 5' RACE reads, yields one record per CDR3 protein. The sample carries about 35,000 distinct CDR3 sequences, approximately 6% recorded once. The material sequenced was whole blood. These receptors all come from an adult who was a healthcare worker with PCR-confirmed SARS-CoV-2 infection or an uninfected control (not recorded which). CDR3s include the opening cysteine and the closing phenylalanine or tryptophan. The D gene is left open where the match is weak. A row's size may be missing; if present it is once, few, many or a size class.

- | TRBJ1-1 | TRBV14 | TRBD1 | TGTGCCAGCAGCCACCTCGACAGGGCCCTGAACACTGAAGCTTTCTTT | CASSHLDRALNTEAFF
many | TRBJ1-2 | TRBV27 | - | TGTGCCAGCAGCACTGGGCCCTCTAACTATGGCTACACCTTC | CASSTGPSNYGYTF
many | TRBJ1-2 | TRBV28 | - | TGTGCCAGCAGTTTGAGAGGAATCTATGGCTACACCTTC | CASSLRGIYGYTF
many | TRBJ2-1 | TRBV7-6 | TRBD2 | TGTGCCAGCAGCCAACTAGCGGGGGGGTACAATGAGCAGTTCTTC | CASSQLAGGYNEQFF
many | TRBJ2-7 | TRBV20-1 | TRBD1 | TGCAGTGCTAGAGACCTGGGACAGGAAGACTACGAGCAGTACTTC | CSARDLGQEDYEQYF
few | TRBJ1-2 | TRBV9 | - | TGTGCCAGCAGCGTAGACAGGAACTATGGCTACACCTTC | CASSVDRNYGYTF
many | TRBJ1-3 | TRBV6-5 | - | TGTGCCAGCAGCCGGGGACTAAGCACTGGAAACACCATATATTTT | CASSRGLSTGNTIYF
many | TRBJ1-2 | TRBV24-1 | - | TGTGCCACCAGTGACCCGAACGACAGAGCCTCCCCATATGGCTACACCTTC | CATSDPNDRASPYGYTF
many | TRBJ2-3 | TRBV2 | TRBD2 | TGTGCCAGCAGTGAAGGGACTAGCGGGGGGGATACGCAGTATTTT | CASSEGTSGGDTQYF
few | TRBJ1-4 | TRBV4-3 | - | TGCGCCAGCAGCGCCCTGAGCGGTAATGAAAAACTGTTTTTT | CASSALSGNEKLFF
many | TRBJ1-5 | TRBV18 | - | TGTGCCAGCTCACCCGAGGAAGGAAATCAGCCCCAGCATTTT | CASSPEEGNQPQHF
many | TRBJ2-1 | TRBV4-1 | TRBD2 | TGCGCCAGCAGCCAAGGGCCCCCGGGACTAGCGGCCACCAATGAGCAGTTCTTC | CASSQGPPGLAATNEQFF
many | TRBJ2-3 | TRBV20-1 | TRBD2 | TGCAGTGCTAGAGATCCTAGCGGACGCACAGATACGCAGTATTTT | CSARDPSGRTDTQYF
few | TRBJ1-5 | TRBV6-2/TRBV6-3 | - | TGTGCCAGCAGTTACGTAGCCAATCAGCCCCAGCATTTT | CASSYVANQPQHF
few | TRBJ1-2 | TRBV6-6 | TRBD1 | TGTGCCAGCAGTCCTGGGACAGCCGTAGGTGGCTACACCTTC | CASSPGTAVGGYTF
many | TRBJ2-3 | TRBV10-3 | - | TGTGCCACCTCGGGACTGACTCTTCGTGGCACAGATACGCAGTATTTT | CATSGLTLRGTDTQYF
many | TRBJ1-5 | TRBV20-1 | TRBD1 | TGCAGTGCTAATCCAGGGACAGGCAATCAGCCCCAGCATTTT | CSANPGTGNQPQHF
many | TRBJ2-7 | TRBV25-1 | - | TGTGCCAGCAGTGAACGGGAGGGACAGGGTTCCTACGAGCAGTACTTC | CASSEREGQGSYEQYF
- | TRBJ1-4 | TRBV7-8 | - | TGTGCCAGCAGCCCGGGGCAGCAAGATGAAAAACTGTTTTTT | CASSPGQQDEKLFF
many | TRBJ2-1 | TRBV7-6 | - | TGTGCCAGCAGCCTGGACAACTACAATGAGCAGTTCTTC | CASSLDNYNEQFF
- | TRBJ2-7 | TRBV10-3 | - | TGTGCCACCCGCCCGGAGCCCTCCGAGCAGTACTTC | CATRPEPSEQYF
many | TRBJ2-3 | TRBV20-1 | - | TGCAGTGCCCCCCTCGCCACAGATACGCAGTATTTT | CSAPLATDTQYF
many | TRBJ1-2 | TRBV2 | - | TGTGCCAGCAGTGCAGGGGCGGACTATGGCTACACCTTC | CASSAGADYGYTF
few | TRBJ1-1 | TRBV3-1 | - | TGTGCCAGCAGCCGACCAGGGTTCGGCACTGAAGCTTTCTTT | CASSRPGFGTEAFF
few | TRBJ1-2 | TRBV29-1 | - | TGCAGCGTCCGATGGAACTATGGCTACACCTTC | CSVRWNYGYTF
many | TRBJ2-7 | TRBV29-1 | - | TGCAGCGTCGCTCCCATGTCTAGATCCTACGAGCAGTACTTC | CSVAPMSRSYEQYF
- | TRBJ2-7 | TRBV5-1 | - | TGCGCCAGCAGCTTGGTGGCAGATACTTACGAGCAGTACTTC | CASSLVADTYEQYF
many | TRBJ1-1 | TRBV10-1 | - | TGCGCCAGCAGTGATCCGGGGAACACTGAAGCTTTCTTT | CASSDPGNTEAFF
many | TRBJ1-2 | TRBV5-5 | - | TGTGCCAGCAGCTTGGACTCCCGCGACGGAGGATATGGCTACACCTTC | CASSLDSRDGGYGYTF
- | TRBJ2-3 | TRBV12-3/TRBV12-4 | - | TGTGCCAGCAGCCCCCTGCCAGATACGCAGTATTTT | CASSPLPDTQYF
- | TRBJ2-5 | TRBV7-3 | - | TGTGCCAGCAGCCATCAGGGAACGGAGACCCAGTACTTC | CASSHQGTETQYF
many | TRBJ2-5 | TRBV11-2 | - | TGTGCCAGCAGCCTAGACGGGACTCGAGAGACCCAGTACTTC | CASSLDGTRETQYF
many | TRBJ2-1 | TRBV30 | TRBD2 | TGTGCCTGGAGTGTTTCGGGGGGGGATGAGCAGTTCTTC | CAWSVSGGDEQFF
many | TRBJ2-1 | TRBV9 | - | TGTGCCAGCAGCGGCCGCGGCGAGCTCTTCTACAATGAGCAGTTCTTC | CASSGRGELFYNEQFF
many | TRBJ1-1 | TRBV7-6 | - | TGTGCCAGCAGCCAAGACAAGAACACTGAAGCTTTCTTT | CASSQDKNTEAFF
many | TRBJ1-1 | TRBV18 | - | TGTGCCAGCTCAGAAACAGGATATGAAGCTTTCTTT | CASSETGYEAFF
many | TRBJ2-1 | TRBV4-1 | TRBD2 | TGCGCCAGCACCAGACTAGCGGGGGGAAGTGAGCAGTTCTTC | CASTRLAGGSEQFF
- | TRBJ2-7 | TRBV20-1 | - | TGCAGTGCTAGACCCCGCCGCAGCTCCTACGAGCAGTACTTC | CSARPRRSSYEQYF